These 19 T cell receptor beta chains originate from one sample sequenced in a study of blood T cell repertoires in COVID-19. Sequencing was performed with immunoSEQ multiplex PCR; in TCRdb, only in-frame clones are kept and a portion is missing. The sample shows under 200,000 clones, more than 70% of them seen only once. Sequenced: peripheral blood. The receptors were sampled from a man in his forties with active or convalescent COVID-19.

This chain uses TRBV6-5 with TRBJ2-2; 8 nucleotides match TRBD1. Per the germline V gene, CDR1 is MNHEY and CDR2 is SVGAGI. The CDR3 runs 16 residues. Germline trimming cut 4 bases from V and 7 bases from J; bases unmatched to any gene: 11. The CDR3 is CASSFGQGRVIGELFF. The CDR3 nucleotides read TGTGCCAGCAGTTTTGGACAGGGAAGGGTGATCGGGGAGCTGTTTTTT.

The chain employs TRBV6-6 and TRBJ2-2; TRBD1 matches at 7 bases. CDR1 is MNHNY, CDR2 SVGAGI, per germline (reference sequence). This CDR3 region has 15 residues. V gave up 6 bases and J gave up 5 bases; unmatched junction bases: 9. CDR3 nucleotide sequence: TGTGCCAGCAGCTTCTTTGAGGGGGCGACCGGGGAGCTGTTTTTT. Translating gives CASSFFEGATGELFF.

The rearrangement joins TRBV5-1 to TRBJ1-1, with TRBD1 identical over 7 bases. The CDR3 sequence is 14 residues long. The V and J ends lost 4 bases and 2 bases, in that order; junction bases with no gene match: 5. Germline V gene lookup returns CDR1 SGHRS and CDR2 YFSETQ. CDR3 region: CASSGGQANTEAFF. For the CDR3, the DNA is TGCGCCAGCAGCGGAGGACAGGCCAACACTGAAGCTTTCTTT.

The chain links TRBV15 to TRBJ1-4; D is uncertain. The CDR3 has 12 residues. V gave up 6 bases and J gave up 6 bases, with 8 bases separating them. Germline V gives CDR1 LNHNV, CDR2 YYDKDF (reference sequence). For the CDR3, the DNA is TGTGCCACCAGAAAGTCAGATGAAAAACTGTTTTTT. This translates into CATRKSDEKLFF. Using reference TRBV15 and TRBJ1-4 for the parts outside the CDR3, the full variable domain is DAMVIQNPRYQVTQFGKPVTLSCSQTLNHNVMYWYQQKSSQAPKLLFHYYDKDFNNEADTPDNFQSRRPNTSFCFLDIRSPGLGDTAMYLCATRKSDEKLFFGSGTQLSVL.

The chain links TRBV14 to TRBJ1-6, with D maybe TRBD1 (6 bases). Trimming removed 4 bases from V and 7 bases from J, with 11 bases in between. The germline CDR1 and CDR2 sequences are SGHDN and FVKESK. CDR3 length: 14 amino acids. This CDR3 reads CASSLSRGNSPLHF. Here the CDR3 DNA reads TGTGCCAGCAGCCTATCGAGGGGGAATTCACCCCTCCACTTT.

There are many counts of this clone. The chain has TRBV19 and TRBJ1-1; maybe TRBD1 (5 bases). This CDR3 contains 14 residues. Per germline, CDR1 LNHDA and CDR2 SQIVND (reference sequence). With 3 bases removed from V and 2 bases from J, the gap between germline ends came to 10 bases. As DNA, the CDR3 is TGTGCCAGTAGTATGGGAGGGGCCAACACTGAAGCTTTCTTT. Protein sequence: CASSMGGANTEAFF.

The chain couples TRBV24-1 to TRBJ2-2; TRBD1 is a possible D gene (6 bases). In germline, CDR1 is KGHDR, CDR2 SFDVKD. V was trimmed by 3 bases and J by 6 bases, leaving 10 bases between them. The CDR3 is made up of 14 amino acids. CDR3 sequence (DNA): TGTGCCACCAGTGATAACAGGGACGCCGGGGAGCTGTTTTTT. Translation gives CATSDNRDAGELFF.

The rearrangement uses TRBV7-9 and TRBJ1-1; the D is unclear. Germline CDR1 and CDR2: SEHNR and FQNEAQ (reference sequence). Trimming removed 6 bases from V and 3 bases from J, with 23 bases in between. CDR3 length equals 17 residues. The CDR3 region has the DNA TGTGCCAGCAGGATATTGGCGAGGGCGGAAGAGGACACTGAAGCTTTCTTT. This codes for CASRILARAEEDTEAFF.

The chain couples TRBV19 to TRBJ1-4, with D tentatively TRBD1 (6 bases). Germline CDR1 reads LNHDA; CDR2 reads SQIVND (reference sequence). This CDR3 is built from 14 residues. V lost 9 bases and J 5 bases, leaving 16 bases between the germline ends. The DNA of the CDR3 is TGTGCCAGCGCCCTTGAGGGGGTGAATGAAAAACTGTTTTTT. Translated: CASALEGVNEKLFF. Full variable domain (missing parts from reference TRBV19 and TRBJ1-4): DGGITQSPKYLFRKEGQNVTLSCEQNLNHDAMYWYRQDPGQGLRLIYYSQIVNDFQKGDIAEGYSVSREKKESFPLTVTSAQKNPTAFYLCASALEGVNEKLFFGSGTQLSVL.

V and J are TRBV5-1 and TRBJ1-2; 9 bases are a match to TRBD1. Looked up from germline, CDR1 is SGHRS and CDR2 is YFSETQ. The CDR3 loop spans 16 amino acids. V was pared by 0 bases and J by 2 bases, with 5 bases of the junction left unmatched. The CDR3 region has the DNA TGCGCCAGCAGCTTGGGTTGGACAGGGGCCAACTATGGCTACACCTTC. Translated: CASSLGWTGANYGYTF.

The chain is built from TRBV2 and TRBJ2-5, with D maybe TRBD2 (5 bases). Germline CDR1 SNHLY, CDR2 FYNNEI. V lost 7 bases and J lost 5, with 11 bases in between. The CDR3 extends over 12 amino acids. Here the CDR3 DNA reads TGTGCCAGCACCGACTCGGGGGAGACCCAGTACTTC. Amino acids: CASTDSGETQYF.

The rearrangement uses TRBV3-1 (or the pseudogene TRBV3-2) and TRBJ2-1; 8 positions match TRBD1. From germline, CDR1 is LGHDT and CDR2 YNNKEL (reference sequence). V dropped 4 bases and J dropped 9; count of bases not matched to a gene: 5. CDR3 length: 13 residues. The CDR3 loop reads CASSRAGGGEQFF. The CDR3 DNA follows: TGTGCCAGCAGCCGAGCAGGGGGCGGTGAGCAGTTCTTC.

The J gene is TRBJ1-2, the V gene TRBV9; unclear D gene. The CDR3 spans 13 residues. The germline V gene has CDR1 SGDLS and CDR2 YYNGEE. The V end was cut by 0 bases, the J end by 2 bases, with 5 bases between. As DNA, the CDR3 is TGTGCCAGCAGCGTAGACAGCAACTATGGCTACACCTTC. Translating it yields CASSVDSNYGYTF.

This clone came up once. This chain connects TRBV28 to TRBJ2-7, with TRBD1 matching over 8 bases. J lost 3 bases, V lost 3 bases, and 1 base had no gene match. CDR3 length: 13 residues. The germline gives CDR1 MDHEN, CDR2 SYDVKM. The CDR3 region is CASSLTGVYEQYF. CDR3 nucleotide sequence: TGTGCCAGCAGTTTGACAGGGGTCTACGAGCAGTACTTC.

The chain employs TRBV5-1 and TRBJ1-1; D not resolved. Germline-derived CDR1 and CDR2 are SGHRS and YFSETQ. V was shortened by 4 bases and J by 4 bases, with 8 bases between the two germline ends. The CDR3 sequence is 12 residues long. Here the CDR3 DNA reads TGCGCCAGCAGCCCCCCAGGCACTGAAGCTTTCTTT. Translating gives CASSPPGTEAFF.

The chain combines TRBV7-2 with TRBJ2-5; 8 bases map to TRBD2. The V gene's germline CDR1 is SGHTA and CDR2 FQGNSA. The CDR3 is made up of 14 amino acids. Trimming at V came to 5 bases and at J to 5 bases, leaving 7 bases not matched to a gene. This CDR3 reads CASSIRGGRETQYF. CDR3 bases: TGTGCCAGCAGCATACGGGGGGGCCGGGAGACCCAGTACTTC.

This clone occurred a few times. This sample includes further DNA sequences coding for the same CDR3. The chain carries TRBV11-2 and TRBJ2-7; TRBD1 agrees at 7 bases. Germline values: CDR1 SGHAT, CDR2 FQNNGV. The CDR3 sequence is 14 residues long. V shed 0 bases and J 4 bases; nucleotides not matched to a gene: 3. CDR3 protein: CASSLDRGQYEQYF. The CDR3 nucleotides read TGTGCCAGCAGCTTAGATCGGGGACAGTACGAGCAGTACTTC.

CDR3 DNA sequence: TGTGCCAGCAGCTTATCCTCTGGTAGCGGGGACGAGCAGTACTTC. It codes for CASSLSSGSGDEQYF. The rearrangement links TRBV7-8 to TRBJ2-7; 8 nucleotides align to TRBD2. Trimming took 2 bases from V and 5 from J; bases not matched to a gene: 8. This CDR3 is 15 amino acids long. Germline V gives CDR1 SGHVS, CDR2 FQNEAQ.

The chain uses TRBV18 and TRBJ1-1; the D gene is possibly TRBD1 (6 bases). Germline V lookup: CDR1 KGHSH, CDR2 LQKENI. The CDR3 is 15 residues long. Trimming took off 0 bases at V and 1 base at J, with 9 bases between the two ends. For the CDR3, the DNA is TGTGCCAGCTCACCACCACAGGGAAAGAACACTGAAGCTTTCTTT. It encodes CASSPPQGKNTEAFF.